These 18 T cell receptor beta chains share one sample of origin, sequenced in a study of siplizumab effects on memory and regulatory T cells. The data were produced by immunoSEQ multiplex PCR, yet TCRdb's version contains in-frame clones alone and is incomplete. The top ten clones hold roughly 0.16% of a sample with 100,000 or so clones, 85% to 95% of them seen once. Material: non-Treg CD4+ T cells sorted from blood. The receptors stem from a human donor in good health.

This chain links TRBV29-1 with TRBJ1-3; D not resolved. V was trimmed by 7 bases and J by 0 bases, leaving 10 bases between them. Germline V lookup: CDR1 SQVTM, CDR2 ANQGSEA. CDR3 length equals 13 residues. CDR3: CSALEVSGNTIYF. The CDR3 DNA reads as TGCAGCGCCCTCGAAGTCTCTGGAAACACCATATATTTT. The variable domain in full, with the rest retrieved from reference TRBV29-1 and TRBJ1-3, is SAVISQKPSRDICQRGTSLTIQCQVDSQVTMMFWYRQQPGQSLTLIATANQGSEATYESGFVIDKFPISRPNLTFSTLTVSNMSPEDSSIYLCSALEVSGNTIYFGEGSWLTVV.

This rearrangement joins TRBV11-1 to TRBJ1-3; D is unresolved. The CDR3 runs to 15 residues. V shed 5 bases and J shed 4 bases, with 15 bases lying between them. Germline CDR1 SGHAT, CDR2 FQDESV (reference sequence). CDR3 in amino acids: CASSQTTDSGNTIYF. For the CDR3, the DNA is TGTGCCAGCAGCCAAACCACGGACTCCGGAAACACCATATATTTT.

The chain combines TRBV19 with TRBJ2-1; 7 nucleotides align to TRBD1. The germline gives CDR1 LNHDA, CDR2 SQIVND (reference sequence). This CDR3 comprises 16 residues. V lost 4 bases, J lost 10 bases, and 16 bases stayed unmatched. The CDR3 coding sequence is TGTGCCAGTAGTACGGCTCGGGACAGATATTTGAGGGAGCAGTTCTTC. Amino acid sequence: CASSTARDRYLREQFF.

The V call is TRBV19, the J call TRBJ2-5; D gene unclear. The V gene's germline CDR1 is LNHDA and CDR2 SQIVND (reference sequence). V was shortened by 3 bases and J by 1 base, with 12 bases between the two germline ends. The CDR3 length is 15 residues. CDR3 sequence: CASSIAVLSQETQYF. DNA of the CDR3: TGTGCCAGTAGTATTGCAGTGTTATCCCAAGAGACCCAGTACTTC.

The chain employs TRBV4-1 and TRBJ1-1; D is unresolved. From germline, CDR1 is MGHRA and CDR2 YSYEKL. The CDR3 is made up of 15 amino acids. V was pared by 0 bases and J by 3 bases, with 11 bases between. The CDR3 region is CASSQERAPYTEAFF. The CDR3 region has the DNA TGCGCCAGCAGCCAAGAACGGGCCCCTTACACTGAAGCTTTCTTT.

The gene calls are TRBV7-7 and TRBJ2-1; no reliable D call. Trimming took 1 base from V and 7 from J, leaving 14 bases between them. The CDR3 is made up of 15 amino acids. Germline V gives CDR1 SSHAT, CDR2 FNYEAQ (reference sequence). The CDR3 reads CASSLGPADGNEQFF. CDR3 nucleotides: TGTGCCAGCAGCTTAGGTCCCGCGGACGGGAATGAGCAGTTCTTC.

The chain links TRBV6-7 to TRBJ2-7, with 12 bases identical to TRBD2. TRBV6-7 is labeled an ORF, and its function is uncertain. This CDR3 is 17 amino acids long. The V segment lost 1 base and the J segment 9 bases; nucleotides outside the gene matches: 13. CDR3 sequence (DNA): TGTGCCAGCAGTTACTTTAATCGACTAGCGGGGGCCAGTCGGCAGTACTTC. It translates to CASSYFNRLAGASRQYF.

The J gene is TRBJ1-2, the V gene TRBV4-1; TRBD1 matches 10 bases. Germline CDR1 is MGHRA and CDR2 is YSYEKL. The CDR3 extends over 17 amino acids. Unmatched junction bases numbered 9, after V lost 1 base and J lost 4 bases. This chain's CDR3 is CASSQAVWGQGTYGYTF. DNA for the CDR3: TGCGCCAGCAGCCAAGCAGTCTGGGGACAGGGGACCTATGGCTACACCTTC.

The chain uses TRBV18 and TRBJ1-5; D may be TRBD1 (6 bases). Germline loops: CDR1 KGHSH, CDR2 LQKENI. This CDR3 region has 17 residues. V gave up 6 bases and J gave up 2 bases, with 20 bases separating them. Here the CDR3 reads CASSPSWGPEGNQPQHF. As DNA, the CDR3 is TGTGCCAGCTCTCCCTCGTGGGGGCCAGAAGGCAATCAGCCCCAGCATTTT.

V gene TRBV30 combines with J gene TRBJ2-3, with D possibly matching TRBD2 (6 bases). The V and J ends lost 4 bases and 3 bases respectively, with 11 bases between them. Germline values: CDR1 GTSNPN, CDR2 SVGIG (reference sequence). The CDR3 covers 13 residues. Here the CDR3 reads CAWKGSGTDTQYF. The CDR3 nucleotides are TGTGCCTGGAAAGGCAGCGGGACAGATACGCAGTATTTT.

The chain employs TRBV27 and TRBJ1-2, with a weak D call TRBD1 (5 bases). Germline CDR1 and CDR2: MNHEY and SMNVEV (reference sequence). The CDR3 runs 14 residues. Trimming stripped 4 bases from V and 0 bases from J, with 9 bases between. The CDR3 nucleotides are TGTGCCAGCAGTTACAGGCTTTCTAACTATGGCTACACCTTC. Its protein is CASSYRLSNYGYTF.

The chain has TRBV5-5 and TRBJ2-7; 9 positions match TRBD1. CDR1 SGHKS and CDR2 YYEKEE come from the germline V gene (reference sequence). CDR3 length: 15 residues. The V segment lost 4 bases and the J segment 2 bases; nucleotides outside the gene matches: 7. The CDR3: CASSPTGTGTYEQYF. DNA for the CDR3: TGTGCCAGCAGCCCGACAGGGACAGGGACCTACGAGCAGTACTTC. The entire variable domain, with the rest obtained from reference TRBV5-5 and TRBJ2-7, is as follows: DAGVTQSPTHLIKTRGQQVTLRCSPISGHKSVSWYQQVLGQGPQFIFQYYEKEERGRGNFPDRFSARQFPNYSSELNVNALLLGDSALYLCASSPTGTGTYEQYFGPGTRLTVT.

The chain couples TRBV19 to TRBJ2-3, with D uncertain. Germline CDR1 reads LNHDA; CDR2 reads SQIVND (reference sequence). The CDR3 extends over 13 amino acids. V lost 4 bases and J 10 bases, leaving 15 bases between the germline ends. Here the CDR3 reads CASSSLRSGAQYF. CDR3 nucleotide sequence: TGTGCCAGTAGTAGCCTACGTTCTGGGGCGCAGTATTTT.

The V call is TRBV6-5, the J call TRBJ2-2; D possibly matches TRBD1 or TRBD2 (5 bases each). V shed 6 bases and J shed 5 bases, with 13 bases lying between them. Germline CDR1 and CDR2: MNHEY and SVGAGI. CDR3 length equals 14 residues. The CDR3: CASRLGVLTGELFF. The CDR3 nucleotides read TGTGCCAGCAGACTGGGGGTTTTGACCGGGGAGCTGTTTTTT.

This chain links TRBV7-2 with TRBJ2-5; TRBD2 might be the D (6 bases). CDR1 is SGHTA and CDR2 is FQGNSA in the germline V gene. This CDR3 spans 15 amino acids. The V and J ends lost 5 bases and 9 bases respectively, with 22 bases between them. In nucleotides, the CDR3 is TGTGCCAGCAGCAAATCCCGTCGGCGGGGCGGGGCCCAGTACTTC. Its protein is CASSKSRRRGGAQYF.

This clone was detected once. The J gene is TRBJ2-1, the V gene TRBV20-1, with D perhaps matching TRBD1 (5 bases). V lost 6 bases to trimming and J lost 7 bases, with 10 bases between them. This CDR3 has 11 residues. Germline V lookup: CDR1 DFQATT, CDR2 SNEGSKA (reference sequence). CDR3 DNA: TGCAGTGCCAGTCAGGGTAATGAGCAGTTCTTC. Translating it yields CSASQGNEQFF.

The chain carries TRBV28 and TRBJ2-3; no clear D. The CDR3 extends over 12 amino acids. V was cut by 5 bases and J by 2 bases, with 5 bases left in between. Germline CDR1 and CDR2: MDHEN and SYDVKM. The CDR3 DNA is TGTGCCAGCAGTCTACTCACAGATACGCAGTATTTT. This gives the protein CASSLLTDTQYF.

The chain recombines TRBV15 with TRBJ2-7, with no clear D. The germline CDR1 and CDR2 sequences are LNHNV and YYDKDF (reference sequence). V lost 0 bases, J lost 2 bases, and 5 bases lay in between. This CDR3 has 13 residues. CDR3 nucleotides: TGTGCCACCAGCAGAGATCTCACCTACGAGCAGTACTTC. Its translation: CATSRDLTYEQYF.